This T cell receptor (beta chain) was profiled in a study of shared clonotypes between healthy human individuals. The germline CDR1 and CDR2 sequences are WNHNN and SYGVQD (reference sequence). This CDR3 has 14 residues. The V end was cut by 3 bases, the J end by 6 bases, with 11 bases between. The method was immunoSEQ multiplex PCR; TCRdb's version includes in-frame clones alone and lacks a portion of them. Of around 700,000 clones listed, about three quarters are singletons. The TCR originated in a woman under 40 in good health. Material: memory CD4+ T cells sorted from blood. This sample's subset: CD45RA-negative fraction. The V gene is TRBV10-1, the J gene TRBJ1-4; no firm D call. The CDR3 protein is CASSESGEDEKLFF. CDR3 nucleotides: TGCGCCAGCAGTGAAAGTGGGGAGGATGAAAAACTGTTTTTT.